This passage covers 27 T cell receptor beta chains from one sample sequenced in a study of T cell responses to AZD1222 COVID-19 vaccine. Only in-frame clones appear in the TCRdb table, and some are missing; sequencing was by immunoSEQ multiplex PCR. The table lists about 120,000 clones, around 90% of them singletons. This specimen consisted of peripheral blood, obtained on day 0 of AZD1222 vaccination. The receptors derive from an adult in good health.

The chain combines TRBV28 with TRBJ1-5; D unresolved. The V end lost 6 bases, the J end lost 5 bases, and 8 bases lay between the germline ends. The CDR3 totals 12 residues. The germline gives CDR1 MDHEN, CDR2 SYDVKM. The CDR3 protein is CASRPGYQPQHF. In nucleotides, the CDR3 is TGTGCCAGCAGACCAGGCTATCAGCCCCAGCATTTT.

For this clone: Other DNA sequences in the sample encode the same CDR3. The J gene is TRBJ1-4, the V gene TRBV5-1; D perhaps matches TRBD1 (5 bases). Germline V gene data show CDR1 as SGHRS and CDR2 as YFSETQ. V was trimmed by 4 bases and J by 2 bases, leaving 12 bases between them. This CDR3 is 15 amino acids long. In nucleotides, the CDR3 is TGCGCCAGCAGCCCCGGTCGGGGGACTAATGAAAAACTGTTTTTT. Amino acids: CASSPGRGTNEKLFF.

The chain uses TRBV28 and TRBJ2-5; 7 bases line up with TRBD2. V was pared by 6 bases and J by 7 bases, with 14 bases of the junction left unmatched. Germline loops: CDR1 MDHEN, CDR2 SYDVKM. The CDR3 length is 15 residues. The DNA for the CDR3 is TGTGCCAGCAGAAATCGGGAGGTCGTTGAACGGACCCAGTACTTC. This gives the protein CASRNREVVERTQYF.

The rearrangement uses TRBV6-5 and TRBJ2-1; TRBD1 is a possible D gene (5 bases). The CDR3 runs 14 residues. Germline V gene lookup returns CDR1 MNHEY and CDR2 SVGAGI. The V and J ends lost 4 bases and 2 bases respectively, with 9 bases between them. CDR3 coding DNA: TGTGCCAGCAGTTTGCAGGGTACCTACAATGAGCAGTTCTTC. It codes for CASSLQGTYNEQFF.

This clone came up a few times. The chain is built from TRBV12-3 or TRBV12-4 and TRBJ1-2; weak D call: TRBD1 (6 bases). The CDR3 runs to 13 residues. V dropped 7 bases and J dropped 6 bases, with 15 bases sitting between them. The CDR3 DNA sequence: TGTGCCAGCACCAAACAGGGTACGGATGGCTACACCTTC. Translating gives CASTKQGTDGYTF.

The chain has TRBV30 and TRBJ1-5; D may be TRBD1 (5 bases). In germline, CDR1 is GTSNPN, CDR2 SVGIG (reference sequence). The CDR3 runs 13 residues. Trimming shortened V by 3 bases and J by 2 bases, and 8 bases separated the two germline ends. The CDR3 coding sequence is TGTGCCTGGAGGCAGGGAGGCAATCAGCCCCAGCATTTT. Protein sequence: CAWRQGGNQPQHF.

V is TRBV12-3 or TRBV12-4 and J is TRBJ1-5, with 7 bases identical to TRBD1. V was pared by 4 bases and J by 4 bases, with 1 base of the junction left unmatched. CDR3 length: 13 amino acids. This chain's CDR3 is CASSWGQNQPQHF. DNA of the CDR3: TGTGCCAGCAGTTGGGGACAGAATCAGCCCCAGCATTTT.

The chain employs TRBV27 and TRBJ2-1; 15 bases are shared with TRBD2. The CDR3 is 17 residues long. Germline trimming cut 6 bases from V and 4 bases from J; bases unmatched to any gene: 7. Germline V CDR1 and CDR2: MNHEY, SMNVEV (reference sequence). CDR3 in amino acids: CASSPGTSGRFYNEQFF. The CDR3, as DNA: TGTGCCAGCAGCCCCGGGACTAGCGGGAGGTTTTACAATGAGCAGTTCTTC.

The chain uses TRBV29-1 and TRBJ1-2; 12 bases are shared with TRBD1. Looked up from germline, CDR1 is SQVTM and CDR2 is ANQGSEA. Trimming at V came to 6 bases and at J to 2 bases, leaving 1 base not matched to a gene. The CDR3 sequence is 13 residues long. CDR3 bases: TGCAGCGTGGGACAGGGGGCGAACTATGGCTACACCTTC. This codes for CSVGQGANYGYTF. Supplemented by reference TRBV29-1 and TRBJ1-2, the full variable domain reads SAVISQKPSRDICQRGTSLTIQCQVDSQVTMMFWYRQQPGQSLTLIATANQGSEATYESGFVIDKFPISRPNLTFSTLTVSNMSPEDSSIYLCSVGQGANYGYTFGSGTRLTVV.

This sequence joins TRBV19 and TRBJ1-5; D may be TRBD1 (5 bases). The CDR3 has 17 residues. Trimming shortened V by 5 bases and J by 0 bases, and 17 bases separated the two germline ends. Germline V gene sequence: CDR1 LNHDA, CDR2 SQIVND (reference sequence). The CDR3 loop reads CASSVGGGRYSNQPQHF. For the CDR3, the DNA is TGTGCCAGTAGTGTCGGGGGAGGAAGGTATAGCAATCAGCCCCAGCATTTT.

The J gene is TRBJ2-1, the V gene TRBV19, with TRBD1 matching over 9 bases. The CDR3 extends over 16 amino acids. Germline loops: CDR1 LNHDA, CDR2 SQIVND (reference sequence). The V gene end was trimmed by 6 bases and the J gene end by 7 bases; junction bases not matched to a gene: 13. The CDR3 region is CASSLPGTGYGNEQFF. The CDR3 nucleotides read TGTGCCAGTAGCCTCCCCGGGACAGGGTATGGGAATGAGCAGTTCTTC.

V gene TRBV6-2 or TRBV6-3 combines with J gene TRBJ2-7; D is unclear. V was cut by 2 bases and J by 6 bases, with 14 bases left in between. The CDR3 has 14 amino acids. Germline assignment: CDR1 MNHEY and CDR2 SVGEGT. This chain's CDR3 is CASSYPTWVFEQYF. Here the CDR3 DNA reads TGTGCCAGCAGTTACCCTACCTGGGTTTTCGAGCAGTACTTC.

The genes are TRBV9 and TRBJ1-3; D is unresolved. CDR1 and CDR2 from the germline V gene are SGDLS and YYNGEE. The CDR3 loop spans 14 amino acids. The V end was cut by 3 bases, the J end by 0 bases, with 7 bases between. The CDR3 nucleotides are TGTGCCAGCAGCGCGGGTACCTCTGGAAACACCATATATTTT. This translates into CASSAGTSGNTIYF.

The V and J genes are TRBV6-4 and TRBJ1-5; the D is unclear. Germline V gene sequence: CDR1 MRHNA, CDR2 SNTAGT. With 5 bases removed from V and 11 bases from J, the gap between germline ends came to 16 bases. This CDR3 is 13 amino acids long. This CDR3 reads CASSIFREEAQHF. In nucleotides, the CDR3 is TGTGCCAGCAGTATTTTTCGGGAGGAAGCCCAGCATTTT.

The chain uses TRBV6-1 and TRBJ2-3; D might be TRBD2 (6 bases). This CDR3 has 13 amino acids. Trimming pared 5 bases from V and 4 bases from J, leaving 10 bases between. Germline lookup yields CDR1 MNHNS and CDR2 SASEGT. The CDR3 bases are TGTGCCAGCAGTACCGCGGGATCAGATACGCAGTATTTT. Its translation: CASSTAGSDTQYF.

This clone was seen once. The chain is built from TRBV6-6 and TRBJ1-2; D is perhaps TRBD1 (6 bases). Germline CDR1 reads MNHNY; CDR2 reads SVGAGI (reference sequence). V lost 6 bases, J lost 4 bases, and 15 bases lay in between. This CDR3 has 14 residues. In DNA form, the CDR3 reads TGTGCCAGCAGAAGTCAGGGGTTAAGCTATGGCTACACCTTC. Translation: CASRSQGLSYGYTF.

A few counts support this clone. The chain has TRBV7-3 and TRBJ2-5; 7 positions agree with TRBD1. V was clipped by 1 base and J by 7 bases; unmatched bases: 0. Germline CDR1 reads SGHTA; CDR2 reads FQGTGA. This CDR3 has 12 residues. CDR3: CASSLNRGTQYF. In DNA, the CDR3 is TGTGCCAGCAGCTTAAACAGGGGGACCCAGTACTTC.

The V and J genes are TRBV7-9 and TRBJ2-2, with no clear D. The V end lost 6 bases, the J end lost 5 bases, and 10 bases lay between the germline ends. Germline-derived CDR1 and CDR2 are SEHNR and FQNEAQ (reference sequence). The CDR3 has 13 amino acids. The CDR3 DNA sequence: TGTGCCAGCAGTTATGACGGAACCGGGGAGCTGTTTTTT. The encoded protein is CASSYDGTGELFF.

This chain uses TRBV11-3 with TRBJ1-1; 7 positions match TRBD1. CDR3 length: 13 amino acids. The germline V gene has CDR1 SGHNT and CDR2 YENEEA. The junction had 7 bases not matched to a gene; V was cut back by 4 bases and J by 8 bases. The CDR3 loop reads CASSSRQGREAFF. CDR3 sequence (DNA): TGTGCCAGCAGCTCACGACAGGGCCGGGAAGCTTTCTTT.

The chain has TRBV6-5 and TRBJ1-5; maybe TRBD1 (6 bases). V was pared by 9 bases and J by 2 bases, with 17 bases between. The CDR3 has 15 amino acids. CDR1 is MNHEY, CDR2 SVGAGI, per germline. The CDR3 protein is CARRTQGRGNQPQHF. The DNA for the CDR3 is TGTGCCAGGCGAACTCAGGGGAGAGGCAATCAGCCCCAGCATTTT.

This clone showed up just once. The chain recombines TRBV19 with TRBJ2-7; 9 nucleotides align to TRBD1. The CDR3 covers 17 residues. Trimming cost V 8 bases and J 4 bases; bases outside gene matches: 18. Germline V gives CDR1 LNHDA, CDR2 SQIVND (reference sequence). This chain's CDR3 is CASSPGVGGGQGYEQYF. CDR3 DNA: TGTGCCAGTTCGCCAGGTGTTGGGGGGGGACAGGGTTACGAGCAGTACTTC.

The CDR3 is CASTWTSGSSTDTQYF. CDR3 coding DNA: TGTGCCAGCACCTGGACTAGCGGGTCCAGCACAGATACGCAGTATTTT. This rearrangement joins TRBV5-4 to TRBJ2-3, with 11 nucleotides matching TRBD2. The junction had 6 bases not matched to a gene; V was cut back by 6 bases and J by 0 bases. Per germline, CDR1 SGHNT and CDR2 YYREEE (reference sequence). The CDR3 runs to 16 residues.

V and J are TRBV5-1 and TRBJ2-1, with a weak D call TRBD2 (5 bases). Germline assignment: CDR1 SGHRS and CDR2 YFSETQ. This CDR3 has 13 residues. Between the trimmed V and J ends, which lost 2 bases and 6 bases, there was a span of 9 bases. CDR3 coding DNA: TGCGCCAGCAGCTTAGACTATCGCAATGAGCAGTTCTTC. Its translation: CASSLDYRNEQFF.

This chain uses TRBV5-1 with TRBJ1-6; TRBD1 might be the D (6 bases). CDR1 is SGHRS, CDR2 YFSETQ, per germline. Trimming removed 0 bases from V and 0 bases from J, with 13 bases in between. The CDR3 consists of 18 residues. The CDR3 DNA is TGCGCCAGCAGCTTGGGTTTGGGGGCTAGCTCCTATAATTCACCCCTCCACTTT. Translated: CASSLGLGASSYNSPLHF.

V is TRBV28 and J is TRBJ1-6; perhaps TRBD1 as D (5 bases). Germline V gene data show CDR1 as MDHEN and CDR2 as SYDVKM. Trimming stripped 5 bases from V and 8 bases from J, with 10 bases between. This CDR3 is 13 amino acids long. CDR3 nucleotides: TGTGCCAGCAGTCGGGGACCCGATTCACCCCTCCACTTT. Amino acids: CASSRGPDSPLHF. The full variable domain, rest sourced from reference TRBV28 and TRBJ1-6, is DVKVTQSSRYLVKRTGEKVFLECVQDMDHENMFWYRQDPGLGLRLIYFSYDVKMKEKGDIPEGYSVSREKKERFSLILESASTNQTSMYLCASSRGPDSPLHFGNGTRLTVT.

V gene TRBV11-2 combines with J gene TRBJ1-5; maybe TRBD1 (6 bases). Germline assignment: CDR1 SGHAT and CDR2 FQNNGV. The CDR3 totals 14 residues. The V end was cut by 5 bases, the J end by 3 bases, with 11 bases between. CDR3: CASSPGAVNQPQHF. The CDR3 nucleotides are TGTGCCAGCAGCCCAGGGGCGGTCAATCAGCCCCAGCATTTT.

This clone has just one count. The chain has TRBV10-1 and TRBJ1-5, with a tentative D call TRBD1 (6 bases). The CDR3 extends over 17 amino acids. Germline CDR1 WNHNN, CDR2 SYGVQD (reference sequence). V was cut by 10 bases and J by 3 bases, with 25 bases left in between. The CDR3 nucleotides are TGCGCCATCCGGACCCCCTCGCCGGGACAAAACAATCAGCCCCAGCATTTT. Its translation: CAIRTPSPGQNNQPQHF.